One and the same sample provided the 3 T cell receptor beta chains below, sequenced in a study of shared clonotypes between healthy human individuals. The repertoire was sequenced with immunoSEQ multiplex PCR; TCRdb's copy has only in-frame clones and lacks some. The repertoire holds about 820,000 clones, with over 90% as singletons. Naive CD8 populations comprised CD45RO-negative cells positively selected for CCR7, excluding terminally differentiated effector memory CD45RA+ cells. The sample was naive CD8+ T cells sorted from blood. These receptors came from a man aged 25 to 45 in good health.

This clone was observed once. The chain uses TRBV2 and TRBJ2-1; D uncertain. Germline-derived CDR1 and CDR2 are SNHLY and FYNNEI. The CDR3 loop spans 13 amino acids. Trimming left V 4 bases short and J 0 bases short, with 4 bases between. This CDR3 reads CASSGHSYNEQFF. The CDR3 nucleotides read TGTGCCAGCAGTGGTCACTCCTACAATGAGCAGTTCTTC.

V is TRBV7-2 and J is TRBJ2-5; D possibly corresponds to TRBD2 (6 bases). The CDR3 spans 15 residues. Germline CDR1 and CDR2: SGHTA and FQGNSA. Trimming took 3 bases from V and 2 from J, leaving 13 bases between them. Written as DNA, the CDR3 is TGTGCCAGCAGCTTGATGACTAGTCTTCAAGAGACCCAGTACTTC. Translated, it gives CASSLMTSLQETQYF. The full variable domain, its missing parts supplied by reference TRBV7-2 and TRBJ2-5, is GAGVSQSPSNKVTEKGKDVELRCDPISGHTALYWYRQSLGQGLEFLIYFQGNSAPDKSGLPSDRFSAERTGGSVSTLTIQRTQQEDSAVYLCASSLMTSLQETQYFGPGTRLLVL.

The chain combines TRBV2 with TRBJ1-2; the D is unclear. Looked up from germline, CDR1 is SNHLY and CDR2 is FYNNEI. CDR3 length equals 14 residues. The V and J ends lost 2 bases and 5 bases respectively, with 12 bases between them. CDR3 sequence: CASSETSGHYGYTF. DNA for the CDR3: TGTGCCAGCAGTGAAACATCAGGCCATTATGGCTACACCTTC. Full variable domain (rest looked up from reference TRBV2 and TRBJ1-2): EPEVTQTPSHQVTQMGQEVILRCVPISNHLYFYWYRQILGQKVEFLVSFYNNEISEKSEIFDDQFSVERPDGSNFTLKIRSTKLEDSAMYFCASSETSGHYGYTFGSGTRLTVV.